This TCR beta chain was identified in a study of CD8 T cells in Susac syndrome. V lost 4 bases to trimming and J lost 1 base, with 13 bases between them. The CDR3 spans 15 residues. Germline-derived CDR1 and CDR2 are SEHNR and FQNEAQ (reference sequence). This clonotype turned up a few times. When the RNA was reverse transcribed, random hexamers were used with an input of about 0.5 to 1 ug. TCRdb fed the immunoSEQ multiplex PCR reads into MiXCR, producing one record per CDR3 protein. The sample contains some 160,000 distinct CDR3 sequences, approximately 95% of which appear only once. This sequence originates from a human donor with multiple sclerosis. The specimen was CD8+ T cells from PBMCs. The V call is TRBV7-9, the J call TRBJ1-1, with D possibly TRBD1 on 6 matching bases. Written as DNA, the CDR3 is TGTGCCAGCAGCTCCAGAGACAGGAGGAACACTGAAGCTTTCTTT. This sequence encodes CASSSRDRRNTEAFF.